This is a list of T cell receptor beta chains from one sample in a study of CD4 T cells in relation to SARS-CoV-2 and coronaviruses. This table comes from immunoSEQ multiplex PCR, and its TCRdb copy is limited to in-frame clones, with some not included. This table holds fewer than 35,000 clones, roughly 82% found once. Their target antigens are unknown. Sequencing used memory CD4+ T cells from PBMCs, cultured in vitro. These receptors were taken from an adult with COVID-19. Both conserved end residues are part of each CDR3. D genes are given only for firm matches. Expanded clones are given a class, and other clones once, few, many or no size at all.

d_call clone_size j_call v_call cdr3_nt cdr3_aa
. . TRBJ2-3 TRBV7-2 TGTGCCAGCAGCTTCATGAGGGGGGGAGATACGCAGTATTTT CASSFMRGGDTQYF
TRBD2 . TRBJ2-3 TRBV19 TGTGCCAGTAGTCCCACGAGCCGGGGAGGGTCAGATACGCAGTATTTT CASSPTSRGGSDTQYF
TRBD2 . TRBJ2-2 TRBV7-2 TGTGCCAGCAGCTTACTAGCGGGGCTTAACACCGGGGAGCTGTTTTTT CASSLLAGLNTGELFF
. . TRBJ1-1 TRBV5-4 TGTGCCAGCAGCCGAACCGGGAGGGCCGGGGCTTTCTTT CASSRTGRAGAFF
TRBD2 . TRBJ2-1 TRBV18 TGTGCCAGCTCACCTTCGACTAGCGGGAGTTACAATGAGCAGTTCTTC CASSPSTSGSYNEQFF
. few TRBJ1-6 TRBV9 TGTGCCAGCAGCGCGGGAGGAGAGGGCTTCTCACCCCTCCACTTT CASSAGGEGFSPLHF
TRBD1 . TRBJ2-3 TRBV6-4 TGTGCCAGCAGCCGGGACAGGGGTGATACGCAGTATTTT CASSRDRGDTQYF
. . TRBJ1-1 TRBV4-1 TGCGCCAGCAGCCAAGTAAGCGGAGGGTCCACTGAAGCTTTCTTT CASSQVSGGSTEAFF
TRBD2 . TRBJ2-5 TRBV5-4 TGTGCCAGCAGCTTTCAAACCACTAGCGAGGCCCAGTACTTC CASSFQTTSEAQYF
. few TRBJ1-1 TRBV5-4 TGTGCCAGCAGTCGCTCCACTAGGGGGTCTGGCCTGAACACTGAAGCTTTCTTT CASSRSTRGSGLNTEAFF
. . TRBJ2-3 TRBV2 TGTGCCAGCAGTCGGAGGTGGGGCACAGATACGCAGTATTTT CASSRRWGTDTQYF
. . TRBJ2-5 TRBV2 TGTGCCAGCAGTGAGGGACTCCAAGAGACCCAGTACTTC CASSEGLQETQYF
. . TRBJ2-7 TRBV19 TGTGCCAGTAGTATATCGGGGGTCTCCTACGAGCAGTACTTC CASSISGVSYEQYF
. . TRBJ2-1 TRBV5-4 TGTGCCAGCAGCTTGCGTCAAGACGCGGGCGCAGAGTTCTTC CASSLRQDAGAEFF
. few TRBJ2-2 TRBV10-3 TGTGCCATCAGTGAACCCCCCGGGGAGCTGTTTTTT CAISEPPGELFF
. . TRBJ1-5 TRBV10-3 TGTGCCACCCAAAGTGGCGGCAATCAGCCCCAGCATTTT CATQSGGNQPQHF
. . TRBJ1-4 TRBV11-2 TGTGCCAGCAGCCCGCCGGGACTGAGGAATGAAAAACTGTTTTTT CASSPPGLRNEKLFF
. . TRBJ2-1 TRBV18 TGTGCCAGCTCACCACGGGAGTTTGCCTCCAATGAGCAGTTCTTC CASSPREFASNEQFF
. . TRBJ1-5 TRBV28 TGTGCCAGCAGCGGGTCAGGGTTGGTTGGCAATCAGCCCCAGCATTTT CASSGSGLVGNQPQHF
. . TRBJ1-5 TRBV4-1 TGCGCCAGCGGCGGTTTGGGGAACGGGAACAATCAGCCCCAGCATTTT CASGGLGNGNNQPQHF
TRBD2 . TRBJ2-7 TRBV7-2 TGTGCCAGCAGCTTAACTAGCGGGAGATCCCACGAGCAGTACTTC CASSLTSGRSHEQYF
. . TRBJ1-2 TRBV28 TGTGCCAGCAGTTTATTCCCCCGGCAGGGACATGGCTACACCTTC CASSLFPRQGHGYTF
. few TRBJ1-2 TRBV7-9 TGTGCCAGCAGCCCCTGGGAGGTCCCTAACTATGGCTACACCTTC CASSPWEVPNYGYTF
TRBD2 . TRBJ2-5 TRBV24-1 TGTGCCACCAGCTCCGGGACTAGCAAAGAGACCCAGTACTTC CATSSGTSKETQYF
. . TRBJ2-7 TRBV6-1 TGTGCCAGCAGTGATTTTAGACAGGCGGAGCAGTACTTC CASSDFRQAEQYF
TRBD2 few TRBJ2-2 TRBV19 TGTGCCAGTAGTATAGTCACTAGCGGGAGACGTACCGGGGAGCTGTTTTTT CASSIVTSGRRTGELFF
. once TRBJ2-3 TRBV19 TGTGCCAGTAGTATTTCCCCCACTACGTGGGATACGCAGTATTTT CASSISPTTWDTQYF
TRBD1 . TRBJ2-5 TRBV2 TGTGCCAGCAGTATCCCCCAGGGACAGGGGATACAAGAGACCCAGTACTTC CASSIPQGQGIQETQYF
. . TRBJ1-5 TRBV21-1 TGTGCCAGCAGCAATAAGAAGGGCCCCCCGTCCAATCAGCCCCAGCATTTT CASSNKKGPPSNQPQHF
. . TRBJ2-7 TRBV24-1 TGTGCCACCAGTGATCCCGGGGGCTACGAGCAGTACTTC CATSDPGGYEQYF
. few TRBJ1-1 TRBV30 TGTGCCCGCGGACAGATGAACACTGAAGCTTTCTTT CARGQMNTEAFF
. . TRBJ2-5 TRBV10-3 TGTGCCATCAGTGAGGTAAAGGGGTCTGTCGAGACCCAGTACTTC CAISEVKGSVETQYF
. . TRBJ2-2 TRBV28 TGTGCCGGGGCGGGGAACACCGGGGAGCTGTTTTTT CAGAGNTGELFF
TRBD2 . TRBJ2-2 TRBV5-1 TGCGCCAGCAGCGGGACTAGCGGGACCGGGGAGCTGTTTTTT CASSGTSGTGELFF
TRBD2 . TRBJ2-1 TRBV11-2 TGTGCCAGCAGCTCAAACGGACTAGCGGGAGCTTACAATGAGCAGTTCTTC CASSSNGLAGAYNEQFF
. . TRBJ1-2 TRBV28 TGTGCCAGCAGTCCCTGGGAGGGACTATCTAACTATGGCTACACCTTC CASSPWEGLSNYGYTF
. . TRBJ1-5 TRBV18 TGTGCCAGCTCTCCCGACAGCCACCAGCCCCAGCATTTT CASSPDSHQPQHF
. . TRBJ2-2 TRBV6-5 TGTGCCACCAGACTAGTGAGCACCGGGGAGCTGTTTTTT CATRLVSTGELFF
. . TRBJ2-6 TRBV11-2 TGTGCCAGCAACCTCTGGACCTCTGGGGCCAACGTCCTGACTTTC CASNLWTSGANVLTF
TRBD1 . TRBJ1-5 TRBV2 TGTGCCTCACAGGGGGTTAGCAATCAGCCCCAGCATTTT CASQGVSNQPQHF
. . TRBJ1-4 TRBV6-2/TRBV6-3 TGTGCCAGCAGCCCCGGGACGCGGACAACTAATGAAAAACTGTTTTTT CASSPGTRTTNEKLFF
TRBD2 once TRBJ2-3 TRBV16 TGTGCCAGCAGCCAATCAGGGACTAGCGGTAACAGGCGCACACACCCGACGCGCACAGATACGCAGTATTTT CASSQSGTSGNRRTHPTRTDTQYF
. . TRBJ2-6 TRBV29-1 TGCAGCGCCGCCTTGGGCTCTGGGGCCAACGTCCTGACTTTC CSAALGSGANVLTF
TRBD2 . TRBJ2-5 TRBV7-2 TGTGCCAGCAGCAGAACTAGCGGGCTAGACATAGAGACCCAGTACTTC CASSRTSGLDIETQYF
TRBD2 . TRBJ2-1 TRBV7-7 TGTGCTAGCAGCTTAGGGCTAGCGGGAGCAGGAAATGAGCAGTTCTTC CASSLGLAGAGNEQFF
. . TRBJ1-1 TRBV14 TGTGCCAGCGGCAGGCTGTACACTGAAGCTTTCTTT CASGRLYTEAFF
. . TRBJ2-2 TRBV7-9 TGTGCCAGCAGCTTAGAGACAGACACCGGGGAGCTGTTTTTT CASSLETDTGELFF
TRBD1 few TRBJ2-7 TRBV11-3 TGTGCCAGCAGCTCGGGACAGGGCTACGAGCAGTACTTC CASSSGQGYEQYF
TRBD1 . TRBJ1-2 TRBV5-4 TGTGCCAGCAGCTTACCGGGACAGATTTATGGCTACACCTTC CASSLPGQIYGYTF
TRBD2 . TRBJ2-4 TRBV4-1 TGCGCCAGCAGCCCAGCGGGAACCAAAAACATTCAGTACTTC CASSPAGTKNIQYF
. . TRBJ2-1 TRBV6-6 TGTGCCAGCAGTCCGGCAGGCGGGCCCTACAATGAGCAGTTCTTC CASSPAGGPYNEQFF
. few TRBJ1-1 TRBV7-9 TGTGCCAGCAAAGGGGGGCCAAGCACTGAAGCTTTCTTT CASKGGPSTEAFF
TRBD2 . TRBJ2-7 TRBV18 TGTGCCAGCTCACCACCTGGGACTAGCGGCCCCCACGAGCAGTACTTC CASSPPGTSGPHEQYF
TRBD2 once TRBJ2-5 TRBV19 TGTGCCAGTAGTCGCCGGACTAGCGGGCTGGAGACCCAGTACTTC CASSRRTSGLETQYF
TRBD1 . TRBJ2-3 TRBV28 TGTGCCAGCAGACAGGGGGCCACAGATACGCAGTATTTT CASRQGATDTQYF